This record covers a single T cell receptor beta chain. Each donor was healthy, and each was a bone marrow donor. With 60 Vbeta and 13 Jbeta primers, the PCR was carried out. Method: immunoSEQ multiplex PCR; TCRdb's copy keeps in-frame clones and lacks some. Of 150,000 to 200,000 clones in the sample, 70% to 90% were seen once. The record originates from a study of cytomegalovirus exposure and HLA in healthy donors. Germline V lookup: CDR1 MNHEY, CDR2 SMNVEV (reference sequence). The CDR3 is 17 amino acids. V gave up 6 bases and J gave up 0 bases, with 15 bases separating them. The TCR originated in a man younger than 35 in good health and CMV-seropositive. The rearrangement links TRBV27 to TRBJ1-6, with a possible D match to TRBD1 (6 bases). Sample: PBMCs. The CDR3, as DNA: TGTGCCAGCAGCCCCACTGGGGGACACTCCTATAATTCACCCCTCCACTTT. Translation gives CASSPTGGHSYNSPLHF.